This T cell receptor beta chain was obtained from a study of graft-versus-host responses after intestinal transplantation. Across the whole study: Recipients had multivisceral, liver-intestinal, or isolated intestinal transplants. All of the recipients had induction that used anti-thymocyte globulin, then tacrolimus and steroids for about 3 years.

Remarks on this clone: Its specificity is not known.

Study-level findings and limits: In recipient marrow, GvH clones were found, and some appeared first in ileum or blood. Allograft graft-versus-host to host-versus-graft clonal ratios ran high in patients with graft-donor T cell macrochimerism.

V lost 6 bases to trimming and J lost 5 bases; unmatched junction nucleotides: 8. The CDR3 is 15 amino acids. Germline CDR1 is MNHEY and CDR2 is SVGAGI. Clones were read by immunoSEQ multiplex PCR, and TCRdb kept only the in-frame ones, dropping some. The data hold roughly 120,000 clones, with over 75% observed a single time. The rearrangement uses TRBV6-5 and TRBJ2-1; the match to TRBD1 covers 9 bases. The source is a human donor who received an intestinal transplant. The sample consisted of unstimulated CD4+ T cells sorted from spleen or lymph node cells, taken before intestinal transplant. The DNA of the CDR3 is TGTGCCAGCAGCACGGACAGGGGTCGCCACAATGAGCAGTTCTTC. This gives the protein CASSTDRGRHNEQFF.